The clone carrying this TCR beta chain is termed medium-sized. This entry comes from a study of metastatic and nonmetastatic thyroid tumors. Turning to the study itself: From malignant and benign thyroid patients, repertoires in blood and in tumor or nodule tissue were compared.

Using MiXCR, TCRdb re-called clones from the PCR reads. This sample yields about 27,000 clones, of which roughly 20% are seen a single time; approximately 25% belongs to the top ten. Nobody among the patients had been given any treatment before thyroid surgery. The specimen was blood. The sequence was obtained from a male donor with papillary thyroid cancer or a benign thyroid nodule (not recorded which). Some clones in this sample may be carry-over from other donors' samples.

This CDR3 reads CASSYLGAGMAFF. CDR3 nucleotide sequence: TGTGCCAGCAGTTACTTAGGTGCCGGAATGGCTTTCTTT. The genes are TRBV6-5 and TRBJ1-1; D unclear. V was pared by 1 base and J by 11 bases, with 14 bases between. The CDR3 is 13 residues long. Germline CDR1 MNHEY, CDR2 SVGAGI.